This T cell receptor beta chain came from a study of shared clonotypes between healthy human individuals. Unmatched junction bases numbered 6, after V lost 4 bases and J lost 8 bases. The CDR3 is 14 residues long. CDR1 and CDR2 (germline): SGHAT, FQNNGV. Clones were read by immunoSEQ multiplex PCR, and TCRdb kept only the in-frame ones, dropping some. The profile shows roughly 2.6 million clones, roughly nine tenths of them singletons. Material for sequencing was naive CD4+ T cells sorted from blood. Subset reported: CD45RA+ positively selected. This sequence originates from a man in his late teens or twenties in good health. The J gene is TRBJ2-1, the V gene TRBV11-2; 9 nucleotides agree with TRBD1. The CDR3 loop reads CASSSWDRVYEQFF. CDR3 nucleotide sequence: TGTGCCAGCAGCTCATGGGACAGGGTGTATGAGCAGTTCTTC.